The clone carrying this T cell receptor (beta chain) was seen repeatedly, ten times or more. Its specificity is unknown. The source of the sample is a study of CD8 T cells in ankylosing spondylitis. General study results and limits: Ankylosing spondylitis blood seemed to carry a telltale TCR beta motif made of under 10 highly homologous variants. Reports of some motif variants in reactive arthritis synovial fluid and blood predate this one.

One entry per CDR3 protein, called by TCRdb with MiXCR from the 5' RACE reads. The sample has roughly 130,000 distinct CDR3 sequences, 7% to 10% seen once. The CDR3 is 16 amino acids. Unmatched junction bases numbered 13, after V lost 3 bases and J lost 5 bases. Germline values: CDR1 DFQATT, CDR2 SNEGSKA (reference sequence). The rearrangement links TRBV20-1 to TRBJ1-5; TRBD1 matches at 7 bases. The source is a male donor with ankylosing spondylitis. Sequenced input: synovial fluid, either unsorted or a sorted T cell fraction (not recorded which). CDR3 bases: TGCAGTGCTAGGGGGATAACAGGGGCTCGGGATCAGCCCCAGCATTTT. Protein product: CSARGITGARDQPQHF.